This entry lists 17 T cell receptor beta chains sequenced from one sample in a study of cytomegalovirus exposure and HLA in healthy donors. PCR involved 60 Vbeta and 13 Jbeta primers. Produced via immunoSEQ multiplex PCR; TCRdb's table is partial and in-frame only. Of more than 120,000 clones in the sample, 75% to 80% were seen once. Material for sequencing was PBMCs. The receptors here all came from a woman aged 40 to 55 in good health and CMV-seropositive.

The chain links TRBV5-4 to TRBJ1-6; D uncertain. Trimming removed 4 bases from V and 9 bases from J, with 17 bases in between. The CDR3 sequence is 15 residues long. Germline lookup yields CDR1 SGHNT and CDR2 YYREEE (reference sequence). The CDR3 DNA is TGTGCCAGCAGCGCCCGGGCGGGTTCGGCTTCACCCCTCCACTTT. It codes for CASSARAGSASPLHF.

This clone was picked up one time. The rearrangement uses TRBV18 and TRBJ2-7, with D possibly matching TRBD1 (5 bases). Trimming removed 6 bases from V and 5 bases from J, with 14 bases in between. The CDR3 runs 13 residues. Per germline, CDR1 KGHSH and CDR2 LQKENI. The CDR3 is CASSETEAHEQYF. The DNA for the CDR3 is TGTGCCAGCTCTGAGACAGAGGCCCACGAGCAGTACTTC.

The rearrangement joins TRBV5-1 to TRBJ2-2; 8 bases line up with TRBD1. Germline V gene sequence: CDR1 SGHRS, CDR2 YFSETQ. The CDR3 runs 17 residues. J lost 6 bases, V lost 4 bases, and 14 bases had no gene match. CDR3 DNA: TGCGCCAGCAGCCAGCTCCCGGGACAGGTCGGTTCCGGGGAGCTGTTTTTT. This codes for CASSQLPGQVGSGELFF.

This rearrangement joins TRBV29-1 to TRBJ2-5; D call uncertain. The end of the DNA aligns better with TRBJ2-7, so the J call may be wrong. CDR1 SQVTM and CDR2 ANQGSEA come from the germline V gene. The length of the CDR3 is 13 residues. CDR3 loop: CSVRAGFSYEQYF. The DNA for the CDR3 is TGCAGCGTCCGTGCAGGTTTCTCCTACGAGCAGTACTTC.

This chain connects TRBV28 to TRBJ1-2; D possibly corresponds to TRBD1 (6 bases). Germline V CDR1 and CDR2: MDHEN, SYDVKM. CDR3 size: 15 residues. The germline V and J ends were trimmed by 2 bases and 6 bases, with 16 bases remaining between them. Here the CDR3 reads CASSLLIQGGDGYTF. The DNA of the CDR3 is TGTGCCAGCAGTTTACTGATACAGGGAGGGGATGGCTACACCTTC.

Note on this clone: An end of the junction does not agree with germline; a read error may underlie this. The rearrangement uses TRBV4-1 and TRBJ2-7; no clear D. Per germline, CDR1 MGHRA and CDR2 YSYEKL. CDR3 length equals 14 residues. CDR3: CASSQDVVSYGQYF. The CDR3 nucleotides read TGCGCCAGCAGCCAAGATGTGGTCTCCTACGGGCAGTACTTC.

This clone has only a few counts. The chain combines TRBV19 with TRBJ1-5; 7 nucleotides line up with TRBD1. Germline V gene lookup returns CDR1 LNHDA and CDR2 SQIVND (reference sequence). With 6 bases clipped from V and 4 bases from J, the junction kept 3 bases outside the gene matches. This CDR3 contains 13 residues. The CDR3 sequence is CASRGTDNQPQHF. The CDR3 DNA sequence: TGTGCCAGTAGGGGGACAGATAATCAGCCCCAGCATTTT.

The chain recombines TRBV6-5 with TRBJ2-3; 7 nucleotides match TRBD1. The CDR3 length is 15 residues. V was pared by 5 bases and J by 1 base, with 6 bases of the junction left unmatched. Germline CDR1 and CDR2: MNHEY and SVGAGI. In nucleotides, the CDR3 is TGTGCCAGCAGTAAGGGACAGCTCCGCACAGATACGCAGTATTTT. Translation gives CASSKGQLRTDTQYF.

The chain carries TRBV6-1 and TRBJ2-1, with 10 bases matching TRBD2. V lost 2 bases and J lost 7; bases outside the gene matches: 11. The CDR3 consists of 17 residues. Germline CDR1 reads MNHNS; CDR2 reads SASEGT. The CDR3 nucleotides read TGTGCCAGCAGTGAATTCGAGCGTCTAGCGGGAGTAAATGAGCAGTTCTTC. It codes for CASSEFERLAGVNEQFF.

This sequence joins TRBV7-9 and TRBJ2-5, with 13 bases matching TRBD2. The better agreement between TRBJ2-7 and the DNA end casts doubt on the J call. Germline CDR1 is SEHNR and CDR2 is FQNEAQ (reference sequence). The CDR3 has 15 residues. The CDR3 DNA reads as TGTGCCAGCAGTTCCGGGACTAGCGGGACCAACGAGCAGTACTTC. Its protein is CASSSGTSGTNEQYF.

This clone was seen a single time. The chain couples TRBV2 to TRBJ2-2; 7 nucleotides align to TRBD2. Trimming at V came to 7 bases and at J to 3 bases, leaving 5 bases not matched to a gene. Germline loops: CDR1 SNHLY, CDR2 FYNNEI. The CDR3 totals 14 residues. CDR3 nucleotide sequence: TGTGCCAGCACCTCGACTAGCTACACCGGGGAGCTGTTTTTT. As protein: CASTSTSYTGELFF. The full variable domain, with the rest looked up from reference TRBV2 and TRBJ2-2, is EPEVTQTPSHQVTQMGQEVILRCVPISNHLYFYWYRQILGQKVEFLVSFYNNEISEKSEIFDDQFSVERPDGSNFTLKIRSTKLEDSAMYFCASTSTSYTGELFFGEGSRLTVL.

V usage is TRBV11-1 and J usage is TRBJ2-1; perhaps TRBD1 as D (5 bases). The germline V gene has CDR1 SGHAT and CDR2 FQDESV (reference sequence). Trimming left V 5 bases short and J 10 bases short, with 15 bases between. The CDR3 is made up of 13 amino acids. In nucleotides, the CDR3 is TGTGCCAGCAGCCCATACCAACAGGCAGAGCAGTTCTTC. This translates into CASSPYQQAEQFF.

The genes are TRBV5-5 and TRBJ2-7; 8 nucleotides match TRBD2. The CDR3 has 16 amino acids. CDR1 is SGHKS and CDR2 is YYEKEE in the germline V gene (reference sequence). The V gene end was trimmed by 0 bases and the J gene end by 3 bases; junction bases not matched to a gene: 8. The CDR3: CASSLVMSGGLYEQYF. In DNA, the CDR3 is TGTGCCAGCAGCTTGGTAATGAGCGGGGGCCTCTACGAGCAGTACTTC.

The CDR3 loop is CASSDRDRNQYF. The CDR3, as DNA: TGTGCCAGCAGTGATAGGGACAGGAACCAGTACTTC. V and J are TRBV2 and TRBJ2-5; the match to TRBD1 covers 8 bases. The germline V gene has CDR1 SNHLY and CDR2 FYNNEI. There are 12 residues in the CDR3. V lost 3 bases to trimming and J lost 10 bases; unmatched junction nucleotides: 4.

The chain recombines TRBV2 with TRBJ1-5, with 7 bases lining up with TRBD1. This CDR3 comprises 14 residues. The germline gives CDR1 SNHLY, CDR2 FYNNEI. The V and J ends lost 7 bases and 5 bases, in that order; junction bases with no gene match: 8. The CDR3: CASKTGSSDQPQHF. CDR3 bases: TGTGCCAGCAAGACAGGGTCCTCCGATCAGCCCCAGCATTTT.

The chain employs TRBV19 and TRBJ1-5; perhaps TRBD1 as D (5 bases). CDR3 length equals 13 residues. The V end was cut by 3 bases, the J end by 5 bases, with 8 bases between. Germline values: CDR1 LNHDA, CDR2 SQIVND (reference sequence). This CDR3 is CASSIGGDQPQHF. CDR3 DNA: TGTGCCAGTAGTATCGGAGGGGATCAGCCCCAGCATTTT.

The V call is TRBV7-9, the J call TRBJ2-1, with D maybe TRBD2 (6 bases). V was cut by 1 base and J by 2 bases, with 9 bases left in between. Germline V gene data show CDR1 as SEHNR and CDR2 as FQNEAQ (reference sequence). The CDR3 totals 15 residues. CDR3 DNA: TGTGCCAGCAGCTTAGGAGTAGCGGCCTACAATGAGCAGTTCTTC. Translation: CASSLGVAAYNEQFF. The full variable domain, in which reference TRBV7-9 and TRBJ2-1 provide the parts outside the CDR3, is DTGVSQNPRHKITKRGQNVTFRCDPISEHNRLYWYRQTLGQGPEFLTYFQNEAQLEKSRLLSDRFSAERPKGSFSTLEIQRTEQGDSAMYLCASSLGVAAYNEQFFGPGTRLTVL.